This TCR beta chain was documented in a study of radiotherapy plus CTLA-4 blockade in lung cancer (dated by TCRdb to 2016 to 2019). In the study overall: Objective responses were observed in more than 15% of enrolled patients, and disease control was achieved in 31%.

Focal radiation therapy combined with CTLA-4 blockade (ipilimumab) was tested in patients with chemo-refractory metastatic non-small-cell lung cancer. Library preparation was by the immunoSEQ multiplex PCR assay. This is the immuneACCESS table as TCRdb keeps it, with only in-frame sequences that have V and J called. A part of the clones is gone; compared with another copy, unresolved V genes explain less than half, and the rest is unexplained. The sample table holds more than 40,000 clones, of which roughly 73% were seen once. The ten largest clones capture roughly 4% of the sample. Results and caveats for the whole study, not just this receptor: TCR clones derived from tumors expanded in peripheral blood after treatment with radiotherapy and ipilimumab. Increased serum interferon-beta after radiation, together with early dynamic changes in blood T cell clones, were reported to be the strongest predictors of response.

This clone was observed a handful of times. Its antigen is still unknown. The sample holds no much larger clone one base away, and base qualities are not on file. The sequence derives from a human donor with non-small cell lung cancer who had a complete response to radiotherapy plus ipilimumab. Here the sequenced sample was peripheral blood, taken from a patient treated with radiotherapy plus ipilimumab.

The CDR3 region: CASSWSPTGTTGELFF. The DNA reads TGTGCCAGCAGCTGGTCCCCCACAGGGACTACAGGGGAGCTGTTTTTT. The chain couples TRBV7-9 to TRBJ2-2; possibly the D gene is TRBD2, per 7 matching bases. Taken from cysteine to phenylalanine, the CDR3 has 16 residues. The DNA shown is the 48-base CDR3, in frame from base 1. V and J are truncated by 4 bases and 8 bases respectively, leaving an intervening sequence of 20 bases. The germline V gene (reference sequence) gives CDR1 as SEHNR and CDR2 as FQNEAQ.